This T cell receptor beta chain was obtained from a study of human T cells and chemical hapten exposure. MiXCR, run by TCRdb on the RACE reads, gives a single entry per CDR3 protein. Of tens of thousands of distinct CDR3 sequences in the sample, 8% to 10% were seen once. This clonotype was observed many times. This CDR3 has 10 amino acids. Germline CDR1 and CDR2: SNHLY and FYNNEI. V shed 6 bases and J shed 4 bases, with 4 bases lying between them. Time point described: pre-sensitization, week 0. Treatment reported: therapeutic diphenylcyclopropenone sensitization with weekly scalp DPC. Unseparated into fractions, whole blood served as the source from which total RNA was extracted.

The clonotype comes from a woman between 40 and 55 years old with alopecia areata. Some clones in this sample may be carry-over from other donors' samples. The V gene is TRBV2, the J gene TRBJ2-7; D is undetermined. The material sequenced was whole blood, taken in connection with sensitization to the hapten diphenylcyclopropenone (DPC). DNA of the CDR3: TGTGCCAGCAGAATTTACGAGCAGTACTTC. It codes for CASRIYEQYF.